A selection of T cell receptor beta chains follows, all from one sample in a study of shared clonotypes between healthy human individuals. The repertoire was sequenced with immunoSEQ multiplex PCR; TCRdb's copy has only in-frame clones and lacks some. The sample lists approximately 2.4 million clones; under 97% were seen once. Sequencing was performed on naive CD4+ T cells sorted from blood. The receptors shown here come from a man younger than 30 in good health. The CDR3 runs from the conserved cysteine through the conserved F or W. Fields, in order: V gene, J gene, clone size, D gene, CDR3 protein, CDR3 DNA. A D gene is named only where the DNA matches it firmly. Not every row has a clone size; where given, it reads once, few, many or a size class.

TRBV7-9	TRBJ2-7	-	TRBD2	CASSLPAGGAVSYEQYF	TGTGCCAGCAGCTTACCCGCCGGGGGGGCGGTAAGCTACGAGCAGTACTTC
TRBV7-2	TRBJ2-7	once	TRBD2	CASSPGLVKYEQYF	TGTGCCAGCAGCCCGGGACTAGTCAAATACGAGCAGTACTTC
TRBV6-5	TRBJ1-1	-	-	CASIPAGNTEAFF	TGTGCCAGCATCCCGGCAGGGAACACTGAAGCTTTCTTT
TRBV10-3	TRBJ2-1	-	-	CAISEGQVGFF	TGTGCCATCAGTGAAGGGCAGGTTGGGTTCTTC
TRBV5-1	TRBJ2-3	-	TRBD1	CASSLQGDTQYF	TGCGCCAGCAGCCTACAGGGGGATACGCAGTATTTT
TRBV28	TRBJ1-4	-	-	CASSRGQDNEKLFF	TGTGCCAGCAGTAGGGGACAAGATAATGAAAAACTGTTTTTT
TRBV2	TRBJ1-6	-	-	CASSEVAYNSPLHF	TGTGCCAGCAGTGAGGTCGCCTATAATTCACCCCTCCACTTT
TRBV9	TRBJ2-3	-	-	CASNPKGGLADTQYF	TGTGCCAGCAATCCTAAGGGGGGACTCGCAGATACGCAGTATTTT
TRBV5-1	TRBJ1-5	-	-	CASSSGGSNQPQHF	TGCGCCAGCAGCTCAGGAGGTAGCAATCAGCCCCAGCATTTT
TRBV6-5	TRBJ2-1	-	-	CASSRTDSEQFF	TGTGCCAGCAGTCGGACTGACAGTGAGCAGTTCTTC
TRBV7-2	TRBJ1-2	-	-	CASSRTADYGYTF	TGTGCCAGCAGCCGGACAGCTGACTATGGCTACACCTTC
TRBV4-1	TRBJ2-7	-	TRBD1	CASSQGDRETYEQYF	TGCGCCAGCAGCCAAGGGGACAGGGAGACCTACGAGCAGTACTTC
TRBV10-3	TRBJ2-7	-	TRBD1	CAIRPGTGTGSEQYF	TGTGCCATCAGACCCGGGACAGGTACGGGAAGCGAGCAGTACTTC
TRBV5-8	TRBJ1-4	-	-	CASSLRQALFF	TGTGCCAGCAGCTTGAGGCAGGCGCTGTTTTTT
TRBV5-6	TRBJ1-2	-	TRBD1	CASSPVWRQGGNYGYTF	TGTGCCAGCAGCCCCGTATGGAGACAGGGTGGTAACTATGGCTACACCTTC
TRBV7-9	TRBJ1-5	-	TRBD1	CASSLGSGRGPDQPQHF	TGTGCCAGCAGCTTAGGTTCGGGCAGGGGGCCTGATCAGCCCCAGCATTTT
TRBV25-1	TRBJ1-6	-	-	CASSESGRLYNSPLHF	TGTGCCAGCAGTGAATCGGGTAGACTCTATAATTCACCCCTCCACTTT
TRBV5-6	TRBJ1-6	-	-	CASSLGSSGGNSPLHF	TGTGCCAGCAGCTTGGGGTCCTCAGGAGGGAATTCACCCCTCCACTTT